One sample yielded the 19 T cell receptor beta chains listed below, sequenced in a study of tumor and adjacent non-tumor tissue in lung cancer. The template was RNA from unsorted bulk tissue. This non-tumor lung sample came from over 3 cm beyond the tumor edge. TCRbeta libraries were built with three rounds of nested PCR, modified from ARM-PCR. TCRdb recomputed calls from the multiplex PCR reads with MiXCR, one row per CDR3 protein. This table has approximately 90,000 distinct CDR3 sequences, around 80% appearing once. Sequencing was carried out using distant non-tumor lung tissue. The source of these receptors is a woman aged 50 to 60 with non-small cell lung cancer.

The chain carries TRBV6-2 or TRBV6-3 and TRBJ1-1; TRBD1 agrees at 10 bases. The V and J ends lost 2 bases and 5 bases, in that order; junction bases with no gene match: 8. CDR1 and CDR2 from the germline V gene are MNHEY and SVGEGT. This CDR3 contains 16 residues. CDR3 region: CASSYGRQGAETEAFF. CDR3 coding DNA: TGTGCCAGCAGTTACGGGAGACAGGGGGCAGAGACTGAAGCTTTCTTT.

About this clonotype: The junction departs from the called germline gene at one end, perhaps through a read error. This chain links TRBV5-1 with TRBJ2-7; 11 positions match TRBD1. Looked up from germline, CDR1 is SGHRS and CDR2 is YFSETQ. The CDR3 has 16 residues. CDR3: CTSSADAGTGGYEQYF. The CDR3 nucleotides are TGCACCAGCAGCGCTGATGCCGGGACAGGGGGCTACGAGCAGTACTTC.

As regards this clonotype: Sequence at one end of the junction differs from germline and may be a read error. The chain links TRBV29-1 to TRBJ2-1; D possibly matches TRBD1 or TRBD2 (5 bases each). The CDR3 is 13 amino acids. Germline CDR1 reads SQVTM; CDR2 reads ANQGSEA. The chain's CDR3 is CSVGIGDHNEQFF. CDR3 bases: TGCAGTGTTGGGATAGGGGACCACAATGAGCAGTTCTTC.

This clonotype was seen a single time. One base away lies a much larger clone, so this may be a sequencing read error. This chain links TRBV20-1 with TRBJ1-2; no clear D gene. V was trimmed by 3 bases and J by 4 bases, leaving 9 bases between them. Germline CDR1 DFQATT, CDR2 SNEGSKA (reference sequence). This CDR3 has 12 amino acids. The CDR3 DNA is TGCAGTGCTAGGCGTCGGTCCTATGGCTACACCTTC. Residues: CSARRRSYGYTF.

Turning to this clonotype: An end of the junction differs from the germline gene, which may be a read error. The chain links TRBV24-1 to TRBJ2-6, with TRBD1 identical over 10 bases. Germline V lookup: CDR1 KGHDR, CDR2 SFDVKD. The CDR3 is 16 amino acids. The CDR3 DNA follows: TGTGTCACCAGTGAGACAGGGGGCTCTGGGGCCAACGTCCCGACTTTC. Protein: CVTSETGGSGANVPTF.

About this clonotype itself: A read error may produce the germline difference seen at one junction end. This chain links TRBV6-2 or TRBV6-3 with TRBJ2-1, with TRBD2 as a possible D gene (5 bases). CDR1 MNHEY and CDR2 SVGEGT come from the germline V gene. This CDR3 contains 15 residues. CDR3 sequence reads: CTSSPGLTGVNEQFF. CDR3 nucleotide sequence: TGTACCAGCAGCCCCGGACTGACGGGTGTAAATGAGCAGTTCTTC.

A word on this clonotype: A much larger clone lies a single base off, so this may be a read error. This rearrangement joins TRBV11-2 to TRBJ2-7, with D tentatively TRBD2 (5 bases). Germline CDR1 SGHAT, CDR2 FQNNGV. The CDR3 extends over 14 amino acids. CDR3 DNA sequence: TGTGCCAGCAGGTTAGGAGGAGGTCAGAACGAGAAGTACTTC. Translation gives CASRLGGGQNEKYF. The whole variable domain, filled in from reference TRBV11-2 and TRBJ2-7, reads EAGVAQSPRYKIIEKRQSVAFWCNPISGHATLYWYQQILGQGPKLLIQFQNNGVVDDSQLPKDRFSAERLKGVDSTLKIQPAKLEDSAVYLCASRLGGGQNEKYFGPGTRLTVT.

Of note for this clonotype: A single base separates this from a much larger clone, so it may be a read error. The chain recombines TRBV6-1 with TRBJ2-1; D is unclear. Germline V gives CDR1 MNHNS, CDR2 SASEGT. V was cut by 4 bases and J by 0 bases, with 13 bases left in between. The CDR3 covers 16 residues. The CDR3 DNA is TGTGCCAGCAGTGGAACCGCGGAGAGCTCCTACAATGAGCAGTTCTTC. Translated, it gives CASSGTAESSYNEQFF.

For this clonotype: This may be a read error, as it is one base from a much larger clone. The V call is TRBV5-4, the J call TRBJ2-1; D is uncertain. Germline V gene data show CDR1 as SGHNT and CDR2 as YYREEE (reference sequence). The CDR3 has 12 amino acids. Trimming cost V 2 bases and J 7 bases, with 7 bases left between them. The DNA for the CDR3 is TGTGCCAGCAGCTTCGATTGGAATGAGCAGTTCTTC. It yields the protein CASSFDWNEQFF.

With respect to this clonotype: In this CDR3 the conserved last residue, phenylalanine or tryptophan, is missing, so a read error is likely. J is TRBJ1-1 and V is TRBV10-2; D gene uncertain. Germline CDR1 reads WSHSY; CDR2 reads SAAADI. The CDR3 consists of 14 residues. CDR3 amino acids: CTSSSLERVAEAFS. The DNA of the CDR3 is TGCACCAGCAGTTCCCTAGAGAGGGTAGCTGAAGCTTTCTCT.

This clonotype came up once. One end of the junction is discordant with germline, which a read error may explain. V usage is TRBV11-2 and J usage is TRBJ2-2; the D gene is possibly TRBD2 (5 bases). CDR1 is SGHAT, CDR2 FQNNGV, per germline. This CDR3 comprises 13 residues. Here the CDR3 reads CASSFENTGELMF. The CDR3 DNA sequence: TGTGCCAGTAGCTTCGAGAACACCGGGGAGCTGATGTTT. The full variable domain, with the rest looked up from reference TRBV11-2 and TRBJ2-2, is EAGVAQSPRYKIIEKRQSVAFWCNPISGHATLYWYQQILGQGPKLLIQFQNNGVVDDSQLPKDRFSAERLKGVDSTLKIQPAKLEDSAVYLCASSFENTGELMFGEGSRLTVL.

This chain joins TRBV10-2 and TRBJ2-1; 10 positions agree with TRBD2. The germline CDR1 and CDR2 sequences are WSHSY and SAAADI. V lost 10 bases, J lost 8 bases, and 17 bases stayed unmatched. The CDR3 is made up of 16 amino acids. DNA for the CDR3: TGCGCCATCACTGATACCGGGACTAGCGAGACCGATGAGCAGTTCTTC. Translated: CAITDTGTSETDEQFF.

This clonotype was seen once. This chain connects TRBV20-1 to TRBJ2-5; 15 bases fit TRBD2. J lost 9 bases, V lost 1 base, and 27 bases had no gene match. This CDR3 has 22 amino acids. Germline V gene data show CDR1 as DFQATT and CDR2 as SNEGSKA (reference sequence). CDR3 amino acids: CSARVLSRIPGLAGGPVEAQYF. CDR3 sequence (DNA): TGCAGTGCTAGAGTCCTTTCCCGGATCCCAGGACTAGCGGGAGGGCCCGTTGAGGCCCAGTACTTC.

This CDR3 reads CASSSSTGGPYEQYF. CDR3 coding DNA: TGTGCCAGCAGCTCTTCGACAGGGGGGCCCTACGAGCAGTACTTC. The chain recombines TRBV7-9 with TRBJ2-7, with TRBD1 matching over 9 bases. V trimming: 4 bases; J trimming: 2 bases; junction bases outside the gene matches: 6. The CDR3 is 15 amino acids. Per germline, CDR1 SEHNR and CDR2 FQNEAQ (reference sequence).

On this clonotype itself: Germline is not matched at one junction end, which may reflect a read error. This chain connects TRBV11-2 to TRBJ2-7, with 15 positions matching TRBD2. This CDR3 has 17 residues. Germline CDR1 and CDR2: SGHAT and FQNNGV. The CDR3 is CASSHRTSGRALREQYF. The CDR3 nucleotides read TGTGCCAGCAGCCACCGGACTAGCGGGAGGGCATTGCGTGAGCAATACTTC.

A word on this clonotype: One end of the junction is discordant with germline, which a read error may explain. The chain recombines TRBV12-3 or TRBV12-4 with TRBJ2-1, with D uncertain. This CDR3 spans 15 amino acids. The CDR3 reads CANSLSVAWRNEQFF. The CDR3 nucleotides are TGTGCCAACAGTTTATCCGTCGCATGGCGGAATGAGCAGTTCTTC.

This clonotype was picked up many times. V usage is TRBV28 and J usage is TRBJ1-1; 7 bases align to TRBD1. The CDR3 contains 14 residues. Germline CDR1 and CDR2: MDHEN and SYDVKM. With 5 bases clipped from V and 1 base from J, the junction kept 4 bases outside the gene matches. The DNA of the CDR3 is TGTGCCAGCAGTATGACAGGGAAGAACACTGAAGCTTTCTTT. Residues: CASSMTGKNTEAFF. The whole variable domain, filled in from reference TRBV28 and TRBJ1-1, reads DVKVTQSSRYLVKRTGEKVFLECVQDMDHENMFWYRQDPGLGLRLIYFSYDVKMKEKGDIPEGYSVSREKKERFSLILESASTNQTSMYLCASSMTGKNTEAFFGQGTRLTVV.

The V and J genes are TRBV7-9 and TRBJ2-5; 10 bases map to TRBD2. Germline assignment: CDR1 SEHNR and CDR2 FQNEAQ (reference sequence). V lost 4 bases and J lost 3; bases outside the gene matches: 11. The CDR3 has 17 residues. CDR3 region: CASSYRPGLAVEETQYF. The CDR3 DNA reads TGTGCCAGCAGCTACCGACCTGGACTAGCGGTAGAAGAGACCCAGTACTTC.

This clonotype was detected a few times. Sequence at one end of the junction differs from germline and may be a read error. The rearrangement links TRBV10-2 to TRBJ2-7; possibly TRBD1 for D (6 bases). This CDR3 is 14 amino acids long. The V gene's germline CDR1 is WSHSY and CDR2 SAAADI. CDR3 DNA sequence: TGCGCCAGCAGTGAGTCTCAGTTCGGGACACACACAAACTTC. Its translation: CASSESQFGTHTNF.